Listed here are 2 T cell receptor beta chains from one sample, sequenced in a study of blood T cells in healthy people across ages. PCR was performed a second time for roughly 7 to 12 cycles using a sample-barcoded 5' primer and a J-beta primer mix. TCRdb passed the 5' RACE reads through MiXCR, listing each CDR3 protein once. The table lists almost 1 million distinct CDR3 sequences, roughly 47% of them singletons. The source material was blood. These receptors were obtained from a woman aged 60-75 years in good health.

The table lists this clonotype with a few counts. This chain uses TRBV12-3 or TRBV12-4 with TRBJ2-3; TRBD2 is a possible D gene (5 bases). V shed 6 bases and J shed 4 bases, with 14 bases lying between them. The CDR3 covers 14 residues. The CDR3, as DNA: TGTGCCAGCAGGCCTTACGGAGGTCCAGATACGCAGTATTTT. It yields the protein CASRPYGGPDTQYF.

This clonotype was counted a few times. The CDR3 reads CASSHWGMSEEKLFF. The CDR3, as DNA: TGTGCCAGCAGCCATTGGGGGATGTCTGAGGAAAAACTGTTTTTT. J is TRBJ1-4 and V is TRBV11-2, with a possible D match to TRBD1 (5 bases). Germline lookup yields CDR1 SGHAT and CDR2 FQNNGV. The CDR3 has 15 amino acids. V lost 5 bases, J lost 8 bases, and 18 bases lay in between. The full variable domain, in which reference TRBV11-2 and TRBJ1-4 provide the parts outside the CDR3, is EAGVAQSPRYKIIEKRQSVAFWCNPISGHATLYWYQQILGQGPKLLIQFQNNGVVDDSQLPKDRFSAERLKGVDSTLKIQPAKLEDSAVYLCASSHWGMSEEKLFFGSGTQLSVL.